This TCR beta chain emerged from a study of T cell repertoires in cytomegalovirus infection (dated by TCRdb to 2018 to 2020). A note on the overall study: The peptide stimulations were aimed at well-studied HLA-B-restricted epitopes as well as recently identified HLA-C-restricted CMV epitopes, whose presentation resists viral immunomodulation. Donor HLA type was relevant to the analysis, because carriage of CMV infection together with the matching HLA type was indicated by public TCR beta signatures. Summary of the overall study and its limitations: The ex vivo response was dominated by HLA-C-restricted CMV-specific TCR beta clonotypes, and the single most frequent clonotype in two of eight donors was supplied by these HLA-C-restricted clonotypes. In both this cohort and an independent cohort of 352 donors, the cumulative frequency of public TCR beta family members distinguished carriers of CMV infection plus the relevant HLA type.

The treatment or condition label on this specimen signifies: in vitro stimulation with specific CMV peptide epitopes to enrich CMV-specific T cells. As regards this clonotype: Its antigen is unknown. No clone much larger than this one lies a single base away; base qualities are absent.

These reads were obtained on an Illumina HiSeq 1500. Using fastp at Q25 and MiXCR, TCRdb reprocessed the public reads and kept productive beta chains. One record per CDR3 amino acid sequence lists the most common genes and DNA. The sample table lists hundreds of thousands of distinct CDR3 sequences, roughly a third of them with a count of one. In total, the top ten clones hold around 15% of the sample. V was cut back by 7 bases and J by 4 bases, leaving a gap of 14 bases between them. The CDR3 measures 13 amino acids from cysteine to phenylalanine. Only CDR3 DNA remains: 39 bases, in frame from the first base. The germline V gene (reference sequence) supplies CDR1 SEHNR and CDR2 FQNEAQ.

The sample was cultured CD8+ T cells from PBMCs, taken from culture after CMV antigen stimulation. The chain links TRBV7-9 with TRBJ2-7; TRBD2 could be the D gene, as 5 bases match. The sequence derives from a human donor in good health (CMV status not recorded). Some clones in this sample may be carry-over from other donors' samples. CDR3 region: CASTKTGIYEQYF. At the DNA level, the sequence is TGTGCCAGCACCAAAACCGGGATTTACGAGCAGTACTTC.